The clone carrying this T cell receptor (beta chain) has at least ten counts. These data originate in a study of read filtering for tumor transcriptome and immune sequencing. This library used about 400 ng RNA and molecular barcoded adaptors spanning alpha/delta and beta/gamma chains. Each CDR3 protein is one row after TCRdb ran MiXCR on the reads. The data contain about 130,000 distinct CDR3 sequences, 13% of them singletons. The ends were cut back, 4 bases at V and 6 bases at J, with 9 bases in the middle. Germline V gene sequence: CDR1 KGHDR, CDR2 SFDVKD. The CDR3 covers 13 residues. The receptor was derived from a donor at least 40 years old with multiple myeloma. Sequencing was performed on a population of CD138-negative cells sorted from bone marrow. The rearrangement uses TRBV24-1 and TRBJ1-5, with D possibly TRBD1 on 6 matching bases. The CDR3 sequence is CATSETGAQPQHF. CDR3 coding DNA: TGTGCCACCAGTGAGACGGGGGCTCAGCCCCAGCATTTT.